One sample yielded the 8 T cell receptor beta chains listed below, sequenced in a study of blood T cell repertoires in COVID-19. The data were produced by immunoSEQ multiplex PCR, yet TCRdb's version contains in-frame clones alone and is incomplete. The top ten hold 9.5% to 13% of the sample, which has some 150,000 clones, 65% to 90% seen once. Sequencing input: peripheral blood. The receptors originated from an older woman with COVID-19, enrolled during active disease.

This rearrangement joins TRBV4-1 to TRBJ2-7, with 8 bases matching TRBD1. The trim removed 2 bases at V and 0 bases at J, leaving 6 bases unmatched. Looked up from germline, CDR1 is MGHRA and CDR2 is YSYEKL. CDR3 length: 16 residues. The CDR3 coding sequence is TGCGCCAGCAGCCAAAGGAGGACAGGGAACTCCTACGAGCAGTACGTC. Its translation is CASSQRRTGNSYEQYV.

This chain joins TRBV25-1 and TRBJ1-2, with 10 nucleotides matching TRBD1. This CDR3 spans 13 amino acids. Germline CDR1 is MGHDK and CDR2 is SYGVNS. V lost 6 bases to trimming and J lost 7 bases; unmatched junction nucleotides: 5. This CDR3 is CASSVTGGLGYTF. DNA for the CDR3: TGTGCCAGCAGCGTGACAGGGGGCCTTGGCTACACCTTC.

The CDR3 protein is CAISDGRGETQYF. The CDR3 DNA reads TGTGCCATCAGTGATGGTAGGGGAGAGACCCAGTACTTC. This sequence joins TRBV10-3 and TRBJ2-5; D is possibly TRBD1 (5 bases). CDR1 is ENHRY, CDR2 SYGVKD, per germline. V was pared by 3 bases and J by 4 bases, with 9 bases between. The CDR3 sequence is 13 residues long.

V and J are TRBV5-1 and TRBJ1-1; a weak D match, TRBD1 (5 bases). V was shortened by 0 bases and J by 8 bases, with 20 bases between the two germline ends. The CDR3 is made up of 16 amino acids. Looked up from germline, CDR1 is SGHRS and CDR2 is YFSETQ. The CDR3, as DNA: TGCGCCAGCAGCTTGGTAGGGGACGGAGGGTCCCAAGAAGCTTTCTTT. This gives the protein CASSLVGDGGSQEAFF.

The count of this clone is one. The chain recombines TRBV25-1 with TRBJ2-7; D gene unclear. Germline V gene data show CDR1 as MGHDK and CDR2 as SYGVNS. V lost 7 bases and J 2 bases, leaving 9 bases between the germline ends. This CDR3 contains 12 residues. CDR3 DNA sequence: TGTGCCAGCACTTACAGTACCTACGAGCAGTACTTC. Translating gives CASTYSTYEQYF.

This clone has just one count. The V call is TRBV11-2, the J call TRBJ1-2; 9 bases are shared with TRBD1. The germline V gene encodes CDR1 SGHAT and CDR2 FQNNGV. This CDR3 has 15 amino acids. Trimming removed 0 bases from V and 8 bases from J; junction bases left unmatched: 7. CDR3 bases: TGTGCCAGCAGCTTAGATCAGAGGACAGGGGAAGGCTACACCTTC. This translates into CASSLDQRTGEGYTF.

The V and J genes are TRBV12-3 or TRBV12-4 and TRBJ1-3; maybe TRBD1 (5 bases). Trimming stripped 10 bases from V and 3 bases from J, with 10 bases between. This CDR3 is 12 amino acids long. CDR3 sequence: CATTTVGNTIYF. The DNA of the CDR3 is TGTGCCACCACGACAGTTGGAAACACCATATATTTT.

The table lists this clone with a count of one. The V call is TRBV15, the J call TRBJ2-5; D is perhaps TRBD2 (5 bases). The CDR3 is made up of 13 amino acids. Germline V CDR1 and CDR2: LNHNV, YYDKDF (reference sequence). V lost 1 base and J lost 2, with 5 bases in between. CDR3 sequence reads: CATSRGLQETQYF. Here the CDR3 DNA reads TGTGCCACCAGCAGAGGACTACAAGAGACCCAGTACTTC.